This TCR beta chain was sequenced for a study of technical replicates of blood from several donors (dated by TCRdb to 2016 to 2017). As concerns this clone: Its recognized antigen is unknown. No much larger clone is present one base from it, and per-base qualities are unavailable.

The library was produced with the immunoSEQ multiplex PCR assay. The table was pulled from immuneACCESS by TCRdb, which kept in-frame rearrangements only. Such tables lose some clones; where checked, under half of the loss comes from unresolved V genes, and the rest has no known cause. The sample records tens of thousands of clones, nearly 97% of which are singletons. The ten largest clones capture around 0.39% of the sample. The CDR1 and CDR2 encoded by the germline V gene (reference sequence) are SEHNR and FQNEAQ. Clipping removes 1 base from V and 14 bases from J, with 12 as the unmatched junction base count. Its CDR3 holds 14 amino acids, cysteine through phenylalanine. Of all the DNA, just the CDR3 is kept, 42 bases in frame from base 1.

The rearrangement joined TRBV7-9 to TRBJ1-2, and 8 bases in between align with TRBD1. The receptor comes from a human donor in good health. The sequenced sample was T cells isolated from PBMCs. The nucleotide sequence reads as follows: TGTGCCAGCAGCTTAGGCGGGGGACAGGAGCCCTTTACCTTC. Its coded protein is CASSLGGGQEPFTF.